Below are 14 T cell receptor beta chains sequenced from a single sample in a study of blood T cell repertoires in COVID-19. Clones were read by immunoSEQ multiplex PCR, and TCRdb kept only the in-frame ones, dropping some. The sample carries about 290,000 clones, around 81% recorded once. Material: peripheral blood. The receptors shown here come from a woman between 50 and 59 years old with active or convalescent COVID-19.

This chain links TRBV28 with TRBJ1-1, with D tentatively TRBD1 (6 bases). The germline gives CDR1 MDHEN, CDR2 SYDVKM. The CDR3 covers 13 residues. The germline V and J ends were trimmed by 6 bases and 6 bases, with 14 bases remaining between them. The DNA for the CDR3 is TGTGCCAGCAGGGCCCCTTCAGGGGCTGAAGCTTTCTTT. It is translated as CASRAPSGAEAFF.

The chain couples TRBV9 to TRBJ2-7; 7 nucleotides line up with TRBD1. From germline, CDR1 is SGDLS and CDR2 YYNGEE. V was clipped by 4 bases and J by 0 bases; unmatched bases: 10. CDR3 size: 16 residues. CDR3 sequence (DNA): TGTGCCAGCAGCTCCCCCCCAGGGGGTAGCTCCTACGAGCAGTACTTC. The encoded protein is CASSSPPGGSSYEQYF.

The J gene is TRBJ1-1, the V gene TRBV4-2, with 10 bases aligning to TRBD1. Trimming cost V 0 bases and J 4 bases; bases outside gene matches: 2. The germline gives CDR1 LGHNA, CDR2 YNFKEQ. This CDR3 spans 15 amino acids. CDR3 sequence reads: CASSQEGQGFTEAFF. CDR3 sequence (DNA): TGTGCCAGCAGCCAAGAGGGACAGGGGTTCACTGAAGCTTTCTTT.

The chain couples TRBV28 to TRBJ2-3; 7 bases are a match to TRBD2. Trimming at V came to 3 bases and at J to 0 bases, leaving 3 bases not matched to a gene. This CDR3 region has 15 residues. Germline values: CDR1 MDHEN, CDR2 SYDVKM. The CDR3 reads CASSFAGLSTDTQYF. CDR3 DNA: TGTGCCAGCAGTTTTGCGGGACTAAGCACAGATACGCAGTATTTT.

The V gene is TRBV6-2 or TRBV6-3, the J gene TRBJ2-3; 13 bases line up with TRBD2. Germline CDR1 MNHEY, CDR2 SVGEGT. This CDR3 has 16 amino acids. The trim removed 4 bases at V and 5 bases at J, leaving 6 bases unmatched. The CDR3 DNA follows: TGTGCCAGCAGTTCCCGGACTAGCGGGAGACGAGATACGCAGTATTTT. The encoded protein is CASSSRTSGRRDTQYF.

This clone was recorded once. V is TRBV4-1 and J is TRBJ2-5; 8 bases are a match to TRBD2. CDR3 size: 16 residues. Trimming cost V 0 bases and J 2 bases; bases outside gene matches: 5. Germline V gene data show CDR1 as MGHRA and CDR2 as YSYEKL. The CDR3 DNA reads TGCGCCAGCAGCCAAGAAGGGACTAGAAGACAAGAGACCCAGTACTTC. This gives the protein CASSQEGTRRQETQYF.

The chain recombines TRBV7-2 with TRBJ1-1; TRBD1 might be the D (5 bases). Germline V gene lookup returns CDR1 SGHTA and CDR2 FQGNSA. The CDR3 extends over 16 amino acids. Trimming took off 4 bases at V and 8 bases at J, with 23 bases between the two ends. This CDR3 reads CASSSLSRRGGGEAFF. Written as DNA, the CDR3 is TGTGCCAGCAGCTCCCTAAGTAGAAGGGGCGGAGGGGAAGCTTTCTTT. Drawing the rest from reference TRBV7-2 and TRBJ1-1, the complete variable domain is GAGVSQSPSNKVTEKGKDVELRCDPISGHTALYWYRQSLGQGLEFLIYFQGNSAPDKSGLPSDRFSAERTGGSVSTLTIQRTQQEDSAVYLCASSSLSRRGGGEAFFGQGTRLTVV.

The chain uses TRBV5-6 and TRBJ1-3; 9 bases are a match to TRBD1. The V gene's germline CDR1 is SGHDT and CDR2 YYEEEE. V lost 4 bases to trimming and J lost 8 bases; unmatched junction nucleotides: 7. There are 14 residues in the CDR3. The CDR3 DNA is TGTGCCAGCAGCGGGCGGACAGGGGTACACACCATATATTTT. Residues: CASSGRTGVHTIYF. Filled out from reference TRBV5-6 and TRBJ1-3, the complete variable domain reads DAGVTQSPTHLIKTRGQQVTLRCSPKSGHDTVSWYQQALGQGPQFIFQYYEEEERQRGNFPDRFSGHQFPNYSSELNVNALLLGDSALYLCASSGRTGVHTIYFGEGSWLTVV.

In regard to this clone: Other DNA sequences in this sample translate to the same CDR3. The chain has TRBV2 and TRBJ2-1; 9 bases match TRBD2. The CDR3 length is 13 residues. After removal of 6 bases from V and 4 bases from J, the junction contained 1 base not matched to a gene. Germline V lookup: CDR1 SNHLY, CDR2 FYNNEI. CDR3 amino acids: CASRLAGYNEQFF. CDR3 nucleotides: TGTGCCAGCAGGCTAGCGGGGTACAATGAGCAGTTCTTC. Combining the CDR3 with reference TRBV2 and TRBJ2-1 gives the whole variable domain EPEVTQTPSHQVTQMGQEVILRCVPISNHLYFYWYRQILGQKVEFLVSFYNNEISEKSEIFDDQFSVERPDGSNFTLKIRSTKLEDSAMYFCASRLAGYNEQFFGPGTRLTVL.

The gene calls are TRBV19 and TRBJ2-3; D perhaps matches TRBD2 (7 bases). The germline V gene has CDR1 LNHDA and CDR2 SQIVND (reference sequence). The CDR3 has 18 amino acids. Between the trimmed V and J ends, which lost 3 bases and 6 bases, there was a span of 25 bases. The CDR3 reads CASSIGMFLIGGRDTQYF. The CDR3 DNA reads as TGTGCCAGTAGTATCGGGATGTTCTTAATCGGGGGGCGTGATACGCAGTATTTT.

J is TRBJ1-1 and V is TRBV18; tentative D call: TRBD1 (5 bases). CDR1 is KGHSH, CDR2 LQKENI, per germline. This CDR3 has 15 amino acids. The V end lost 6 bases, the J end lost 1 base, and 15 bases lay between the germline ends. CDR3 protein: CASSPGGGTNTEAFF. CDR3 DNA sequence: TGTGCCAGCTCCCCGGGGGGGGGAACGAACACTGAAGCTTTCTTT. The whole variable domain, remainder taken from reference TRBV18 and TRBJ1-1, is NAGVMQNPRHLVRRRGQEARLRCSPMKGHSHVYWYRQLPEEGLKFMVYLQKENIIDESGMPKERFSAEFPKEGPSILRIQQVVRGDSAAYFCASSPGGGTNTEAFFGQGTRLTVV.

The gene calls are TRBV27 and TRBJ2-5; TRBD2 agrees at 13 bases. Germline V CDR1 and CDR2: MNHEY, SMNVEV (reference sequence). Trimming took 2 bases from V and 4 from J; bases not matched to a gene: 10. The CDR3 spans 18 residues. The CDR3 sequence: CASSLNGLAGELGETQYF. Written as DNA, the CDR3 is TGTGCCAGCAGTTTAAATGGACTAGCGGGAGAGTTGGGAGAGACCCAGTACTTC.

The chain uses TRBV29-1 and TRBJ2-7; 11 bases are a match to TRBD1. The CDR3 covers 13 residues. Germline CDR1 is SQVTM and CDR2 is ANQGSEA. The ends lost 6 bases at V and 2 bases at J; junction bases unmatched: 3. CDR3 loop: CSVPGQGAYEQYF. The DNA of the CDR3 is TGCAGCGTCCCGGGACAGGGGGCCTACGAGCAGTACTTC.

The genes are TRBV28 and TRBJ2-7; D is possibly TRBD2 (6 bases). The CDR3 contains 13 residues. Per germline, CDR1 MDHEN and CDR2 SYDVKM. V dropped 6 bases and J dropped 2 bases, with 11 bases sitting between them. The CDR3 sequence: CASRGGFTYEQYF. Here the CDR3 DNA reads TGTGCCAGCAGAGGAGGGTTCACCTACGAGCAGTACTTC.